This TCR beta chain was observed in a study of CD8 T cells in ankylosing spondylitis. Libraries for TCR beta were made by quantitative 5'-RACE with molecular barcodes. MiXCR, applied by TCRdb to the 5' RACE reads, yields one record per CDR3 protein. The sample holds under 300,000 distinct CDR3 sequences, about 11% seen once. Worth noting for this clonotype: As yet, its antigen is unknown.

Overall study results and limits: Within ankylosing spondylitis blood, a TCR beta motif made up of roughly eight highly homologous variants appeared to be characteristic. According to the report, clones linked to the disease were significantly enriched in matched synovial fluid samples taken from ankylosing spondylitis patients. Earlier studies detected some motif variants in reactive arthritis synovial fluid and blood.

This CDR3 is built from 16 residues. Trimming stripped 4 bases from V and 0 bases from J, with 15 bases between. This sequence was found in a male donor with ankylosing spondylitis or in good health (not recorded which). Sequencing was done on a sample of blood, either unsorted or a sorted T cell fraction (not recorded which). V and J are TRBV12-3 or TRBV12-4 and TRBJ1-2; D may be TRBD1 (5 bases). CDR3 protein: CASSSLGASPNYGYTF. CDR3 nucleotides: TGTGCCAGCAGTTCCCTCGGGGCCAGCCCTAACTATGGCTACACCTTC.